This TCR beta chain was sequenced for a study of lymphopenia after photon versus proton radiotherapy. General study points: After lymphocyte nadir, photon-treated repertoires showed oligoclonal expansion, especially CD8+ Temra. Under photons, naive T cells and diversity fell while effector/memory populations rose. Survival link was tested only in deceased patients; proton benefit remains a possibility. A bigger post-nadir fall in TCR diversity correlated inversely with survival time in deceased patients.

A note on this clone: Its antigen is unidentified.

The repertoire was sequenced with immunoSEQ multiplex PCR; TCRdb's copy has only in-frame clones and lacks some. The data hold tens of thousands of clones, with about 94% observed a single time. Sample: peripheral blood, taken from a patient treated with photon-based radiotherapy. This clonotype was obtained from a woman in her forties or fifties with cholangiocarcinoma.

The CDR3 DNA follows: TGTGCCAGTAGTATATCGGCTACCGACAATCAGCCCCAGCATTTT. Translating gives CASSISATDNQPQHF. V and J are TRBV19 and TRBJ1-5, with no clear D. The CDR3 length is 15 residues. Germline CDR1 is LNHDA and CDR2 is SQIVND (reference sequence). Deletions cut 2 bases from V and 3 bases from J, with 11 bases between.